What follows is one TCR beta chain and its context. The CDR3 has 15 amino acids. Deletions cut 10 bases from V and 0 bases from J, with 18 bases between. The data derive from a study of blood T cells in healthy people across ages. Study-level background: Template-switching capture recovered about one barcoded beta molecule per two T cells.

Alongside a J-beta primer mix, a sample-barcoded 5' primer served in a second PCR lasting about 7 to 11 cycles. A single record per CDR3 protein comes from TCRdb applying MiXCR to the 5' RACE reads. The sample holds about 1.8 million distinct CDR3 sequences, 49% seen once. The receptor was derived from a woman between 40 and 50 years old in good health. The sample comprised blood. The chain links TRBV12-3 or TRBV12-4 to TRBJ1-1, with D tentatively TRBD1 (5 bases). The CDR3 region has the DNA TGTGCCACAACAGACGGGGGAAGACTGAACACTGAAGCTTTCTTT. This translates into CATTDGGRLNTEAFF.